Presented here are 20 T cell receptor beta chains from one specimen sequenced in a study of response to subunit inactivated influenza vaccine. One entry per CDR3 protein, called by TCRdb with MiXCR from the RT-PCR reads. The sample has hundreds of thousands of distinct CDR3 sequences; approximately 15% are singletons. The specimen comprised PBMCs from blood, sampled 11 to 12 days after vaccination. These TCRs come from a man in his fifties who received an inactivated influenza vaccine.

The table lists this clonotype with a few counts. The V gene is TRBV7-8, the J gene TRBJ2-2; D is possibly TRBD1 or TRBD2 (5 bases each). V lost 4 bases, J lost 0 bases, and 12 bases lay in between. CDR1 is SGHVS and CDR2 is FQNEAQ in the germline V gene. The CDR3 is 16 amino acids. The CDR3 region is CASSWDRVPNTGELFF. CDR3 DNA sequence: TGTGCCAGCAGCTGGGACCGGGTTCCGAACACCGGGGAGCTGTTTTTT.

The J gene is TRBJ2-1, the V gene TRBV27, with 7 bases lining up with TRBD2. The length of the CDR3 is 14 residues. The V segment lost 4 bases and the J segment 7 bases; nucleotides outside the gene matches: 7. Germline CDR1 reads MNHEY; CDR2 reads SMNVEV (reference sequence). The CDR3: CASSWGGEGNEQFF. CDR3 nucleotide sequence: TGTGCCAGCAGTTGGGGGGGAGAGGGAAATGAGCAGTTCTTC.

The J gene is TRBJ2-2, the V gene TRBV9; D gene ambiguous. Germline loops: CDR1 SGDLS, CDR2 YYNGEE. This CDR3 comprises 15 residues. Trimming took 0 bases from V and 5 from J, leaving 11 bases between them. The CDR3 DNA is TGTGCCAGCAGCGTAGATCCGGGTTGGACCGGGGAGCTGTTTTTT. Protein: CASSVDPGWTGELFF.

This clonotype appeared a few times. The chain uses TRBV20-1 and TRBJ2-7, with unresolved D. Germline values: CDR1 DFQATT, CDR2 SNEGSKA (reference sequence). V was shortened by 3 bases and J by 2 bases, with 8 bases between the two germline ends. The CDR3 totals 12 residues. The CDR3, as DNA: TGCAGTGCTAGTGTTAATACCTACGAGCAGTACTTC. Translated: CSASVNTYEQYF.

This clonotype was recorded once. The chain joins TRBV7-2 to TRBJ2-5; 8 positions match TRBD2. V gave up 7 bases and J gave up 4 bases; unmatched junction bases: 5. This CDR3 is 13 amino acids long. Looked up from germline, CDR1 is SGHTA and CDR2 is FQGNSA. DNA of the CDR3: TGTGCCAGCACCCCCGCGGGGGGAGAGACCCAGTACTTC. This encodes CASTPAGGETQYF. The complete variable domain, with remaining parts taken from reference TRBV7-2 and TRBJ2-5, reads GAGVSQSPSNKVTEKGKDVELRCDPISGHTALYWYRQSLGQGLEFLIYFQGNSAPDKSGLPSDRFSAERTGGSVSTLTIQRTQQEDSAVYLCASTPAGGETQYFGPGTRLLVL.

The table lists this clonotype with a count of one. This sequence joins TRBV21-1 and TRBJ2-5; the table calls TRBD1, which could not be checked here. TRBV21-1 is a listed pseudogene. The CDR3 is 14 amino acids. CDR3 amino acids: CASCKNPGKETQYF. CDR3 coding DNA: TGTGCCAGCTGCAAAAATCCGGGCAAAGAGACCCAGTACTTC.

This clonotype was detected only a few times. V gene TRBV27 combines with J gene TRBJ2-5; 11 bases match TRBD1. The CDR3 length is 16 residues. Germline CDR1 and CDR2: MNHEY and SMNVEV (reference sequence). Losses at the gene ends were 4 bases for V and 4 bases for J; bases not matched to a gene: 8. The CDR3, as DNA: TGTGCCAGCAGTTGGACAGGGGGCCGGCGTCTAGAGACCCAGTACTTC. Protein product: CASSWTGGRRLETQYF.

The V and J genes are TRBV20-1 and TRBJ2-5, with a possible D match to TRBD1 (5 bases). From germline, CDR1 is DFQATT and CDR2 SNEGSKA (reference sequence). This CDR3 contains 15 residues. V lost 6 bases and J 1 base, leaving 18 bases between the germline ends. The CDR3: CSALTARNIQETQYF. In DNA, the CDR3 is TGCAGTGCCCTGACAGCGCGAAATATCCAAGAGACCCAGTACTTC.

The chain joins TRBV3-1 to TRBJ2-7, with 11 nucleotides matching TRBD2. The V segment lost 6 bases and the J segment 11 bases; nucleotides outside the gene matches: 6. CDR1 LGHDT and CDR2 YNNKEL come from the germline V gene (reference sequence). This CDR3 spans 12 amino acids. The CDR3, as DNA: TGTGCCAGCAGACAGGGACTAGCGGCCGAGTACTTC. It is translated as CASRQGLAAEYF.

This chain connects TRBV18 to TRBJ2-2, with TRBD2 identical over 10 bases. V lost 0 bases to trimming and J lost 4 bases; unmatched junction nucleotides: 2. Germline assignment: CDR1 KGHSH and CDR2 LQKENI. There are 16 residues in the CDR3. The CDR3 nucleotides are TGTGCCAGCTCACCACCGGGACTAGCGTTCACCGGGGAGCTGTTTTTT. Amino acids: CASSPPGLAFTGELFF. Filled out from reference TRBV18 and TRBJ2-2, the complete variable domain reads NAGVMQNPRHLVRRRGQEARLRCSPMKGHSHVYWYRQLPEEGLKFMVYLQKENIIDESGMPKERFSAEFPKEGPSILRIQQVVRGDSAAYFCASSPPGLAFTGELFFGEGSRLTVL.

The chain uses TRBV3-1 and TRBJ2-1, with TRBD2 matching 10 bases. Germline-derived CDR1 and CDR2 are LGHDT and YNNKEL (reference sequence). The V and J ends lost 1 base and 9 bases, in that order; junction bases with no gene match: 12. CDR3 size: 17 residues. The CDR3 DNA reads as TGTGCCAGCAGCCAAGCGGGCCTAGCGGGAGCCAGGGCTGAGCAGTTCTTC. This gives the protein CASSQAGLAGARAEQFF.

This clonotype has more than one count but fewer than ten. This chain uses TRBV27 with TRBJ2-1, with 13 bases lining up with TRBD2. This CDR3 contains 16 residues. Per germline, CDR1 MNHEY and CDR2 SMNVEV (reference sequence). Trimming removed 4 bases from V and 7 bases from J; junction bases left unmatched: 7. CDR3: CASSYLLAGGGNEQFF. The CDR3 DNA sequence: TGTGCCAGCAGTTACCTACTAGCGGGAGGGGGGAATGAGCAGTTCTTC.

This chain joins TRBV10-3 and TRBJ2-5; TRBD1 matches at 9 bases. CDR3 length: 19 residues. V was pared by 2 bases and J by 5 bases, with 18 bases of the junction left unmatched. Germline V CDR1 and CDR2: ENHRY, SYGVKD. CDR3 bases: TGTGCCATCAGTGAGATTTTTAACGGACAGGGGTTCTCGGGGGAGACCCAGTACTTC. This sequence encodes CAISEIFNGQGFSGETQYF.

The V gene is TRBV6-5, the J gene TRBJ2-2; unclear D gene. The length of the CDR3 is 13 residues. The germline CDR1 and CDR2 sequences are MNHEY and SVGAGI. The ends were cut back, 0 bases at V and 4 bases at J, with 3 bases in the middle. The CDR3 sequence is CASSYSFTGELFF. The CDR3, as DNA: TGTGCCAGCAGTTACTCTTTCACCGGGGAGCTGTTTTTT.

The CDR3 spells CAWDEDRVDYGYTF. The CDR3 DNA reads as TGTGCCTGGGATGAGGACAGGGTCGATTATGGCTACACCTTC. V gene TRBV30 combines with J gene TRBJ1-2, with TRBD1 identical over 8 bases. In germline, CDR1 is GTSNPN, CDR2 SVGIG (reference sequence). V gave up 5 bases and J gave up 5 bases; unmatched junction bases: 10. The CDR3 spans 14 residues.

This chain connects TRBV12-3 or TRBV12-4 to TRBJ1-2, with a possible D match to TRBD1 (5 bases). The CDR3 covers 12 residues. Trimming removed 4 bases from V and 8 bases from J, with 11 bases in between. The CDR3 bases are TGTGCCAGCAGTTACGGAGGGACCGGCTACACCTTC. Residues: CASSYGGTGYTF.

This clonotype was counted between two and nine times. The CDR3 sequence: CASSPRTGRISGANVLTF. In nucleotides, the CDR3 is TGTGCCAGCAGTCCAAGGACAGGGAGGATATCTGGGGCCAACGTCCTGACTTTC. The V and J genes are TRBV12-3 or TRBV12-4 and TRBJ2-6, with 8 bases that match TRBD1. V lost 5 bases, J lost 1 base, and 10 bases stayed unmatched. This CDR3 spans 18 amino acids.

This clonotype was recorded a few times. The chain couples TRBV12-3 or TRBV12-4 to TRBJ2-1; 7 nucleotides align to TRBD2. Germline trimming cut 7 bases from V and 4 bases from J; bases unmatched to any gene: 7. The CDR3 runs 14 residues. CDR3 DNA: TGTGCCAGCACCACCGGGACTACGTACAATGAGCAGTTCTTC. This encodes CASTTGTTYNEQFF.

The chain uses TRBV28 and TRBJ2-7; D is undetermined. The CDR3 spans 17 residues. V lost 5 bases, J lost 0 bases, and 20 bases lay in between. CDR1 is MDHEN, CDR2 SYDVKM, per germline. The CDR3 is CASSLVSGRHDSYEQYF. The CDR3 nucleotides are TGTGCCAGCAGTCTCGTTTCGGGTCGGCACGACTCCTACGAGCAGTACTTC.

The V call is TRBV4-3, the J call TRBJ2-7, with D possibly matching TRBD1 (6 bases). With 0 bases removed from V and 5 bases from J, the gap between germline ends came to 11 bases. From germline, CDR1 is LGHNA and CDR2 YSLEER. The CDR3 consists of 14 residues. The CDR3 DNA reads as TGCGCCAGCAGCCAAGAGGGGGCCGCGCACGAGCAGTACTTC. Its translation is CASSQEGAAHEQYF.